This passage covers 24 T cell receptor beta chains from one sample sequenced in a study of siplizumab effects on memory and regulatory T cells. The table came from immunoSEQ multiplex PCR; TCRdb's copy has only in-frame clones and leaves some out. The sample has some 1,000 clones, around four fifths seen once. What was sequenced was TEMRA CD8+ T cells sorted from blood. Subset of the sample: unstimulated CD8+ CD45RA+ effector memory T cells. Receptors were obtained from a human donor in good health.

In this sample, this clone turned up a few times. The V and J genes are TRBV6-6 and TRBJ1-2, with a tentative D call TRBD1 (5 bases). Per the germline V gene, CDR1 is MNHNY and CDR2 is SVGAGI (reference sequence). The V end was cut by 1 base, the J end by 8 bases, with 5 bases between. The CDR3 runs to 11 residues. CDR3 residues: CASSYWGGYTF. The DNA for the CDR3 is TGTGCCAGCAGTTACTGGGGGGGCTACACCTTC.

This chain links TRBV29-1 with TRBJ2-1, with D tentatively TRBD1 (6 bases). Deletions cut 6 bases from V and 2 bases from J, with 11 bases between. CDR1 is SQVTM and CDR2 is ANQGSEA in the germline V gene. The CDR3 is 13 residues long. CDR3: CSVVDSPYNEQFF. The CDR3 nucleotides are TGCAGCGTCGTGGACAGTCCCTACAATGAGCAGTTCTTC.

This chain connects TRBV27 to TRBJ1-2, with 10 bases aligning to TRBD1. CDR3 size: 17 residues. V dropped 3 bases and J dropped 4; count of bases not matched to a gene: 11. Germline-derived CDR1 and CDR2 are MNHEY and SMNVEV (reference sequence). The CDR3 sequence is CASSFGTGEYVRYGYTF. The DNA of the CDR3 is TGTGCCAGCAGTTTTGGGACAGGGGAATATGTCCGCTATGGCTACACCTTC.

The J gene is TRBJ2-1, the V gene TRBV7-6, with 10 bases that match TRBD2. The V segment lost 2 bases and the J segment 9 bases; nucleotides outside the gene matches: 13. The CDR3 consists of 17 residues. The V gene's germline CDR1 is SGHVS and CDR2 FNYEAQ. CDR3: CASSLRGSGGAYLEQFF. The CDR3 DNA follows: TGTGCCAGCAGCTTAAGGGGGAGCGGGGGGGCCTACCTTGAGCAGTTCTTC.

This chain joins TRBV6-1 and TRBJ2-3; unclear D gene. Trimming took 3 bases from V and 6 from J, leaving 7 bases between them. CDR1 and CDR2 from the germline V gene are MNHNS and SASEGT. The CDR3 consists of 12 residues. The CDR3 nucleotides are TGTGCCAGCAGTGAGCCCGGGGATACGCAGTATTTT. This encodes CASSEPGDTQYF.

V and J are TRBV29-1 and TRBJ1-3; the D is unclear. Deletions cut 1 base from V and 1 base from J, with 14 bases between. Germline V gene data show CDR1 as SQVTM and CDR2 as ANQGSEA. CDR3 length: 16 amino acids. The CDR3 coding sequence is TGCAGCGTTGAAGCGGATGCGACGGGGTCTGGAAACACCATATATTTT. Translated: CSVEADATGSGNTIYF.

This clone was recorded a few times. The chain has TRBV27 and TRBJ2-7, with 7 bases matching TRBD1. The CDR3 is 15 amino acids. CDR1 MNHEY and CDR2 SMNVEV come from the germline V gene (reference sequence). V was clipped by 3 bases and J by 2 bases; unmatched bases: 7. In DNA form, the CDR3 reads TGTGCCAGCAGTTTGTACAGGGGATCCCCCTACGAGCAGTACTTC. Encoded protein: CASSLYRGSPYEQYF.

This clone was detected once. This rearrangement joins TRBV4-1 to TRBJ1-1; 8 bases agree with TRBD1. Losses at the gene ends were 0 bases for V and 1 base for J; bases not matched to a gene: 10. This CDR3 is 18 amino acids long. Germline V gives CDR1 MGHRA, CDR2 YSYEKL. DNA of the CDR3: TGCGCCAGCAGCCAAGACCGACACAGGGGGGTTCGGAACACTGAAGCTTTCTTT. This encodes CASSQDRHRGVRNTEAFF.

CDR3 nucleotides: TGTGCCAGCAGCCGCCCGGACAGGGATGGCTACACCTTC. Translated, it gives CASSRPDRDGYTF. V is TRBV11-1 and J is TRBJ1-2; 8 bases line up with TRBD1. V shed 5 bases and J 6 bases; nucleotides not matched to a gene: 5. The CDR3 spans 13 residues. CDR1 and CDR2 from the germline V gene are SGHAT and FQDESV (reference sequence).

The chain links TRBV4-2 to TRBJ2-5; D is ambiguous. Germline V gene data show CDR1 as LGHNA and CDR2 as YNFKEQ. This CDR3 spans 13 amino acids. V lost 6 bases to trimming and J lost 0 bases, with 8 bases between them. CDR3 DNA: TGTGCCAGCAGGCCTCCGGACCAAGAGACCCAGTACTTC. Protein sequence: CASRPPDQETQYF.

The chain uses TRBV7-9 and TRBJ2-2; 12 nucleotides agree with TRBD2. Trimming took 5 bases from V and 4 from J; bases not matched to a gene: 5. The CDR3 length is 16 residues. CDR1 is SEHNR, CDR2 FQNEAQ, per germline (reference sequence). DNA for the CDR3: TGTGCCAGCAGCCCCACTAGCGGGGGGCCCACCGGGGAGCTGTTTTTT. This sequence encodes CASSPTSGGPTGELFF. The full variable domain, its missing parts supplied by reference TRBV7-9 and TRBJ2-2, is DTGVSQNPRHKITKRGQNVTFRCDPISEHNRLYWYRQTLGQGPEFLTYFQNEAQLEKSRLLSDRFSAERPKGSFSTLEIQRTEQGDSAMYLCASSPTSGGPTGELFFGEGSRLTVL.

About this clone itself: This likely stems from a read error, as it lies one base from a far larger clone. CDR3 nucleotides: TGTGCCAGCAGCCAGACAGGGTCCTACGAGCAGTACTTC. This sequence encodes CASSQTGSYEQYF. The chain couples TRBV4-2 to TRBJ2-7, with 7 bases lining up with TRBD1. Germline V gene lookup returns CDR1 LGHNA and CDR2 YNFKEQ. The CDR3 is made up of 13 amino acids. V was pared by 3 bases and J by 1 base, with 0 bases of the junction left unmatched.

CDR3 sequence (DNA): TGTGCCAGCAGTTCCCTTCACGTCGGGGGTAACTATGGCTACACCTTC. Amino acids: CASSSLHVGGNYGYTF. The chain combines TRBV6-5 with TRBJ1-2, with a tentative D call TRBD1 (5 bases). V was shortened by 4 bases and J by 1 base, with 16 bases between the two germline ends. The CDR3 length is 16 residues. Germline CDR1 reads MNHEY; CDR2 reads SVGAGI.

The rearrangement links TRBV28 to TRBJ2-4; a weak D match, TRBD2 (7 bases). The V gene's germline CDR1 is MDHEN and CDR2 SYDVKM. The CDR3 loop spans 14 amino acids. V dropped 6 bases and J dropped 4 bases, with 13 bases sitting between them. CDR3 protein: CASSHRGGKNIQYF. CDR3 DNA: TGTGCCAGCAGCCATAGGGGGGGGAAAAACATTCAGTACTTC.

The V gene is TRBV7-9, the J gene TRBJ1-2; D is uncertain. The V end was cut by 3 bases, the J end by 0 bases, with 8 bases between. Germline CDR1 and CDR2: SEHNR and FQNEAQ (reference sequence). The CDR3 loop spans 14 amino acids. CDR3 residues: CASSFEIPNYGYTF. CDR3 DNA: TGTGCCAGCAGCTTCGAGATTCCTAACTATGGCTACACCTTC.

The genes are TRBV6-6 and TRBJ2-3; D is ambiguous. CDR3 length equals 11 residues. Trimming left V 1 base short and J 8 bases short, with 4 bases between. CDR1 MNHNY and CDR2 SVGAGI come from the germline V gene (reference sequence). This chain's CDR3 is CASSYWFTQYF. The DNA of the CDR3 is TGTGCCAGCAGTTACTGGTTTACGCAGTATTTT.

The rearrangement joins TRBV7-9 to TRBJ1-1, with 7 positions matching TRBD1. Germline V gives CDR1 SEHNR, CDR2 FQNEAQ (reference sequence). The CDR3 is 15 amino acids. V dropped 2 bases and J dropped 5; count of bases not matched to a gene: 8. The CDR3 bases are TGTGCCAGCAGCTTAATGGCCAGGGGGAGGACTGAAGCTTTCTTT. Its protein product is CASSLMARGRTEAFF.

The chain carries TRBV6-4 and TRBJ2-3, with D uncertain. Trimming removed 2 bases at V and 4 bases at J, with 7 bases between. This CDR3 has 13 residues. Germline V gene lookup returns CDR1 MRHNA and CDR2 SNTAGT. DNA for the CDR3: TGTGCCAGCAGTGACAGGGCCGCAGATACGCAGTATTTT. It is translated as CASSDRAADTQYF.

This chain links TRBV5-4 with TRBJ2-3, with 7 nucleotides matching TRBD2. The CDR3 has 15 residues. V trimming: 4 bases; J trimming: 4 bases; junction bases outside the gene matches: 9. In germline, CDR1 is SGHNT, CDR2 YYREEE (reference sequence). In nucleotides, the CDR3 is TGTGCCAGCAGCCCGGGACTACCCATGGCAGATACGCAGTATTTT. This sequence encodes CASSPGLPMADTQYF.

The chain combines TRBV6-4 with TRBJ2-5, with D tentatively TRBD1 (5 bases). The CDR3 runs to 16 residues. Germline CDR1 is MRHNA and CDR2 is SNTAGT. V was pared by 1 base and J by 4 bases, with 16 bases between. The CDR3 DNA reads as TGTGCCAGCAGTGACTGGGCCAGGGTAGATACAGAGACCCAGTACTTC. It encodes CASSDWARVDTETQYF.

This chain joins TRBV6-1 and TRBJ1-1; D gene ambiguous. Germline lookup yields CDR1 MNHNS and CDR2 SASEGT. The germline V and J ends were trimmed by 3 bases and 1 base, with 6 bases remaining between them. The CDR3 spans 13 residues. The CDR3 sequence: CASSDTANTEAFF. The CDR3 DNA reads TGTGCCAGCAGTGATACTGCGAACACTGAAGCTTTCTTT.

The V gene is TRBV10-3, the J gene TRBJ2-3; weak D call: TRBD2 (6 bases). Germline lookup yields CDR1 ENHRY and CDR2 SYGVKD. This CDR3 contains 15 residues. V shed 1 base and J shed 1 base, with 9 bases lying between them. The CDR3 loop is CAISEFGTRTDTQYF. Written as DNA, the CDR3 is TGTGCCATCAGTGAGTTTGGGACTCGCACAGATACGCAGTATTTT.

The chain employs TRBV7-2 and TRBJ1-5; the D is unclear. Trimming cost V 3 bases and J 5 bases, with 5 bases left between them. The germline CDR1 and CDR2 sequences are SGHTA and FQGNSA. The CDR3 totals 12 residues. CDR3 nucleotide sequence: TGTGCCAGCAGCTTGGGAGATCAGCCCCAGCATTTT. The encoded protein is CASSLGDQPQHF.

CDR3 in DNA: TGTGCCAGCAGTTTAGGGGGCGGGTACGAGCAGTACTTC. Its translation: CASSLGGGYEQYF. The chain links TRBV27 to TRBJ2-7; possibly TRBD1 for D (6 bases). This CDR3 contains 13 residues. Trimming removed 2 bases from V and 4 bases from J, with 9 bases in between. CDR1 is MNHEY and CDR2 is SMNVEV in the germline V gene (reference sequence).